This section outlines one T cell receptor beta chain sequence together with its context. Its antigen is unidentified. The data belong to a study of T cell responses to AZD1222 COVID-19 vaccine. Whole-study context: Pooling was applied to second doses at about 4 or about 12 weeks. Findings and caveats of the study: Spike-specific TCR breadth and depth both grew after two AZD1222 doses. Reportedly, nearly half of unique spike TCRs recognized epitopes outside B.1.351/B.1.1.7 mutations. Researchers took repertoire samples only after the peak T cell response had come.

Clones were sequenced by immunoSEQ multiplex PCR, and TCRdb holds only the in-frame ones, with some missing. The sample lists 120,000 or so clones; roughly 92% were seen once. CDR3 length equals 13 residues. Trimming took 9 bases from V and 9 from J, leaving 15 bases between them. Looked up from germline, CDR1 is MNHNY and CDR2 is SVGAGI (reference sequence). The chain recombines TRBV6-6 with TRBJ1-6; weak D call: TRBD1 (6 bases). This sequence originates from an adult in good health. Sequencing was performed on peripheral blood, taken on day 0 of AZD1222 vaccination. The CDR3 coding sequence is TGTGCCAGTGGTCAGGGGTTAGGTTCACCCCTCCACTTT. Translation gives CASGQGLGSPLHF.